This section outlines one TCR beta chain sequence together with its context. No base quality information exists; no much larger clone differs at one position. The data are from a study of T cells after yellow fever vaccination (dated by TCRdb to the late 2010s). The study in broad terms: Libraries from fractions with low cell numbers were prepared with the SMART-Seq v4 Ultra Low Input RNA kit. To track T-cell clones before and after primary and booster YFV17D yellow fever vaccination, bulk TCR alpha and beta repertoires were sequenced longitudinally. Blood was collected at multiple timepoints before and after primary and secondary immunization, and bulk PBMC replicates and cell subsets were isolated. Two healthy male donors made up the cohort, one aged 18 to 30 years and the other aged 30 to 40 years.

What the study reported, not specific to this receptor: The study included only a couple of donors, which limits how far the findings can be generalized. After the booster, most clones that had expanded after primary vaccination were detected again (around 97% of CD4 and 88% of CD8), suggesting broad maintenance of memory. A small share of clonotypes occurred in both CD4 and CD8 compartments, likely arising from convergent recombination. Because abundant contaminating clonotypes from the bulk population could be contained in FACS-sorted repertoires, computational filtering was required. The secondary T-cell response was found to be weaker but faster than the primary response, with a peak reached on day 5 rather than on day 15.

TCR cDNA was synthesized by 5'RACE template switching, through which a universal primer site and unique molecular identifiers were introduced. Priming for cDNA synthesis came from both the TCR alpha and TCR beta constant segments. Two PCR steps were used to amplify libraries, with sample barcodes and sequencing adapters being added in the second step. Sequencing of the libraries was done on either Illumina HiSeq 2500 (2x100 bp) or NovaSeq (2x150 bp). Processing in the source paper ran as follows. MIGEC was used to demultiplex reads and collapse the reads into UMI consensus sequences, and MiXCR was used for V(D)J alignment. Clonotypes responding to the vaccine were identified with edgeR on replicate PBMC samples, with the criteria of FDR below 0.01 and a log2 fold change above 5 up to day 15. Each bulk clonotype was labeled CD4 or CD8 based on which sequenced repertoire, CD4 or CD8, contained the clonotype at higher abundance. A clonotype counted as NS4B-specific if enriched at least 10-fold in dextramer-positive versus dextramer-negative fractions, with CD4-biased clonotypes left out. TCRdb reanalyzed the raw reads on its own, using fastp at Q25 for trimming and MiXCR for clone calling, and kept in-frame beta chains. Each entry merges the rows of one CDR3 protein and shows their most common DNA and genes. These V and J calls originate from TCRdb's pipeline instead of the authors' own analysis. Present in this sample are approximately 85,000 distinct CDR3 sequences, 13% of which were seen just once. The ten biggest clones cover 20% to 25% of the sample.

The treatment or condition label corresponds to: live attenuated yellow fever vaccine strain. A standard Ficoll-Paque protocol was used to isolate PBMCs from peripheral blood. With anti-CD3 and anti-CD8 staining plus a dextramer loaded with the yellow fever NS4B epitope peptide, the researchers sorted epitope-specific CD8 T cells. TriZol was used to extract RNA from bulk PBMCs, CD4 and CD8 fractions, and dextramer-positive and dextramer-negative fractions. The junction shows trimming of 4 bases on V and 4 bases on J, and the gene matches do not reach 4 bases of it. Per the germline V gene, SGHVS is the CDR1 and FNYEAQ is the CDR2. The CDR3 sequence holds 16 residues, the cysteine and phenylalanine included. Only the CDR3 region is kept as DNA, spanning 48 bases read in frame from base 1.

The sequencing used CD8+ T cells not binding an NS4B(214-222) dextramer, sorted from PBMCs, collected 20 to 25 days after the first yellow fever vaccination. The cell subset or site label on this specimen signifies: NS4B epitope dextramer-negative CD8 T cells. The chain is encoded by TRBV7-6 joined to TRBJ2-3; 14 of the junction bases match TRBD2. The sequence came from a young man who received the YFV17D yellow fever vaccine. The CDR3 region: CASSWTSGGTPDTQYF. The nucleotide sequence is given as TGTGCCAGCAGCTGGACTAGCGGGGGGACCCCAGATACGCAGTATTTT.